Listed here is a single TCR beta chain. This specimen belongs to a study of blood T cell repertoires in COVID-19. About the study: Researchers got acute and convalescent COVID-19 samples from the United States, Italy and Spain. T cells, B-cell-depleted T cells, or PBMCs provided the cDNA or gDNA that served as material.

The germline V gene encodes CDR1 SGHTA and CDR2 FQGNSA. CDR3 length equals 16 residues. The ends lost 0 bases at V and 6 bases at J; junction bases unmatched: 8. Original data processing: Scientists estimated how many nucleated cells there were by amplifying reference gene primers. Sequencing used immunoSEQ multiplex PCR; TCRdb keeps in-frame clones, though not all of them. V, J and clone size are those of that table, while D and trimming were read from the DNA. The table shows roughly 140,000 clones, with roughly nine tenths occurring only once. The TCR comes from a woman between 65 and 79 years old with acute or convalescent COVID-19. The source material was peripheral blood. The J gene is TRBJ2-5, the V gene TRBV7-2; 9 bases agree with TRBD2. CDR3 residues: CASSLAGGGALQTQYF. CDR3 coding DNA: TGTGCCAGCAGCTTAGCCGGCGGGGGGGCCCTTCAGACCCAGTACTTC. The full variable domain, with the rest looked up from reference TRBV7-2 and TRBJ2-5, is GAGVSQSPSNKVTEKGKDVELRCDPISGHTALYWYRQSLGQGLEFLIYFQGNSAPDKSGLPSDRFSAERTGGSVSTLTIQRTQQEDSAVYLCASSLAGGGALQTQYFGPGTRLLVL.